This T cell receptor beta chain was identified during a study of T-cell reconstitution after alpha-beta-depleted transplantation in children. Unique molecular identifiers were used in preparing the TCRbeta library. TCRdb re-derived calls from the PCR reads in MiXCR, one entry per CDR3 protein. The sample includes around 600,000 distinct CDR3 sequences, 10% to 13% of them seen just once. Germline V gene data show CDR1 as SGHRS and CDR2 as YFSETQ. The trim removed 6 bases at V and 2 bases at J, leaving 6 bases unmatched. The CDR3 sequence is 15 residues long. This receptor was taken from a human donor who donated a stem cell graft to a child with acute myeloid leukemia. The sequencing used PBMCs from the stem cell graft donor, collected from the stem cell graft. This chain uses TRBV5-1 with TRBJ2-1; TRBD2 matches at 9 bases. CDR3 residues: CASTNLAGTYNEQFF. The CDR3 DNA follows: TGCGCCAGCACGAATCTAGCGGGAACCTACAATGAGCAGTTCTTC.